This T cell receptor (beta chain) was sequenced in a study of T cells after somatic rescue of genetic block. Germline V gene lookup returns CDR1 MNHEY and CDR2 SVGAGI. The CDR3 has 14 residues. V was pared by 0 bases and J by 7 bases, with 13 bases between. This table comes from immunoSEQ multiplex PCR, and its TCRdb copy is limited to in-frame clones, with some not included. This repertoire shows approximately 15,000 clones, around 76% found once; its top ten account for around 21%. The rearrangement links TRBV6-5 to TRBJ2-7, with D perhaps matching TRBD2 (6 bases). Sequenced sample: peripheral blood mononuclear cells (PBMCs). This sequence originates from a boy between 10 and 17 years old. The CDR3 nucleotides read TGTGCCAGCAGTTACTCGGGCAGGGCGGGGGAGCAGTACTTC. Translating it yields CASSYSGRAGEQYF.